The clone carrying this TCR beta chain was recorded many times. Its antigen is still unknown. Time point in this sample: newly diagnosed GD, antithyroid drugs for less than 3 months. RNA extracted from PBMCs served as the sequencing template. The data derive from a study of regulatory T cells in long-lasting Graves disease. The study's findings and limits: TRBV28, TRBJ1-2 and TRBJ2-5 were favored in persistent disease. Researchers reported studying only peripheral blood, not thyroid tissue. Persistent Graves' patients possessed reduced TCR diversity relative to recently diagnosed ones.

With iRepertoire HTBI primers and Arm-PCR of CDR3 regions, TCR beta libraries were built. TCRdb fed the multiplex PCR reads into MiXCR, producing one record per CDR3 protein. The table includes a few hundred thousand distinct CDR3 sequences, 20% to 25% detected once. The CDR3 runs to 16 residues. Germline V CDR1 and CDR2: MDHEN, SYDVKM. Trimming pared 2 bases from V and 4 bases from J, leaving 17 bases between. The starting material was peripheral blood mononuclear cells (PBMCs), obtained at new diagnosis, from a patient treated with antithyroid drugs. This TCR came from a female donor with Graves disease. The chain is built from TRBV28 and TRBJ1-1; a possible D gene is TRBD1 (6 bases). The chain's CDR3 is CASSLIGKGETTEAFF. In DNA form, the CDR3 reads TGTGCCAGCAGTTTAATCGGAAAGGGGGAGACCACTGAAGCTTTCTTT.